This passage covers 26 T cell receptor beta chains from one sample sequenced in a study of T cell repertoires in cytomegalovirus infection. MiXCR, applied by TCRdb to the reads, yields one record per CDR3 protein. This sample has some 390,000 distinct CDR3 sequences, with roughly 20% found just once. Material: PBMCs. The receptor set was obtained from a human donor in good health (CMV status not recorded). Some clones in this sample may be carry-over from other donors' samples.

The V and J genes are TRBV12-3 or TRBV12-4 and TRBJ2-3; 9 bases map to TRBD2. This CDR3 region has 14 residues. The ends lost 5 bases at V and 2 bases at J; junction bases unmatched: 2. This CDR3 reads CASSGGRATDTQYF. The CDR3 coding sequence is TGTGCCAGCAGTGGCGGGAGGGCCACAGATACGCAGTATTTT.

The gene calls are TRBV19 and TRBJ2-5; D call uncertain. V was clipped by 4 bases and J by 2 bases, with 8 bases between them. The CDR3 loop spans 13 amino acids. In germline, CDR1 is LNHDA, CDR2 SQIVND (reference sequence). CDR3 region: CASSNGLQETQYF. DNA for the CDR3: TGTGCCAGTAGTAACGGCTTGCAAGAGACCCAGTACTTC.

The chain recombines TRBV19 with TRBJ1-1; D uncertain. The V end was cut by 4 bases, the J end by 0 bases, with 9 bases between. Per the germline V gene, CDR1 is LNHDA and CDR2 is SQIVND (reference sequence). The CDR3 runs to 14 residues. CDR3 residues: CASSRRHMNTEAFF. In DNA form, the CDR3 reads TGTGCCAGTAGTAGAAGACACATGAACACTGAAGCTTTCTTT.

The chain couples TRBV30 to TRBJ2-3; D perhaps matches TRBD1 (6 bases). V shed 1 base and J shed 2 bases, with 7 bases lying between them. This CDR3 is built from 13 residues. Looked up from germline, CDR1 is GTSNPN and CDR2 is SVGIG (reference sequence). In DNA form, the CDR3 reads TGTGCCTGGAGTGACAGGGTCACAGATACGCAGTATTTT. Translation gives CAWSDRVTDTQYF.

A few counts support this clonotype. The chain has TRBV4-1 and TRBJ1-1; possible D gene TRBD1, 6 bases. This CDR3 has 16 residues. Germline-derived CDR1 and CDR2 are MGHRA and YSYEKL. The V gene lost 3 bases and the J gene lost 0 bases, with 14 bases spanning the gap. The CDR3 coding sequence is TGCGCCAGCAGCCACTGGGTGGGACAAATGAACACTGAAGCTTTCTTT. Encoded protein: CASSHWVGQMNTEAFF.

This clonotype appeared many times. This chain uses TRBV7-2 with TRBJ2-7, with 10 bases fitting TRBD1. The CDR3 extends over 16 amino acids. From germline, CDR1 is SGHTA and CDR2 FQGNSA. Losses at the gene ends were 5 bases for V and 2 bases for J; bases not matched to a gene: 9. The CDR3 loop reads CASSTQTGGHTYEQYF. CDR3 DNA: TGTGCCAGCAGCACCCAGACAGGGGGCCATACCTACGAGCAGTACTTC.

This clonotype was detected a few times. V gene TRBV12-3 or TRBV12-4 combines with J gene TRBJ1-5; 7 bases map to TRBD1. This CDR3 region has 12 residues. The trim removed 1 base at V and 11 bases at J, leaving 2 bases unmatched. The DNA of the CDR3 is TGTGCCAGCAGTTTAGGGGGACAGTCCCAGCATTTT. It yields the protein CASSLGGQSQHF.

The chain combines TRBV4-2 with TRBJ2-7; tentative D call: TRBD1 (7 bases). The CDR3 has 14 residues. Trimming took off 1 base at V and 4 bases at J, with 11 bases between the two ends. Germline V gene data show CDR1 as LGHNA and CDR2 as YNFKEQ. The chain's CDR3 is CASSQAAGGYEQYF. CDR3 nucleotides: TGTGCCAGCAGCCAAGCCGCAGGGGGGTACGAGCAGTACTTC.

The sample holds a few counts of this clonotype. The rearrangement joins TRBV6-1 to TRBJ1-3; D is perhaps TRBD1 (5 bases). Germline V gives CDR1 MNHNS, CDR2 SASEGT. V lost 5 bases and J 0 bases, leaving 17 bases between the germline ends. The CDR3 length is 17 residues. The CDR3 spells CASSRSGTVSSGNTIYF. The CDR3 region has the DNA TGTGCCAGCAGTCGGAGTGGGACTGTGAGCTCTGGAAACACCATATATTTT.

The V and J genes are TRBV18 and TRBJ1-1; the D is unclear. CDR3 size: 14 residues. The germline V gene encodes CDR1 KGHSH and CDR2 LQKENI. V was clipped by 6 bases and J by 1 base, with 12 bases between them. The CDR3: CASSPLEGNTEAFF. Here the CDR3 DNA reads TGTGCCAGCTCCCCATTAGAGGGGAACACTGAAGCTTTCTTT.

This clonotype has ten or more counts. The rearrangement joins TRBV4-1 to TRBJ1-4, with D uncertain. The CDR3 length is 17 residues. The germline gives CDR1 MGHRA, CDR2 YSYEKL. Trimming pared 4 bases from V and 0 bases from J, leaving 15 bases between. The CDR3 region is CASSPRIGIATNEKLFF. CDR3 bases: TGCGCCAGCAGCCCTCGGATCGGAATCGCAACTAATGAAAAACTGTTTTTT.

The CDR3 nucleotides read TGCAGTGCCCGGCTAGCGGAGGTTTTCGGACAGACCCAGTACTTC. It encodes CSARLAEVFGQTQYF. The chain employs TRBV20-1 and TRBJ2-5, with TRBD2 matching 7 bases. The CDR3 runs to 15 residues. The germline V gene encodes CDR1 DFQATT and CDR2 SNEGSKA (reference sequence). V trimming: 6 bases; J trimming: 6 bases; junction bases outside the gene matches: 16.

This clonotype was observed many times. The V and J genes are TRBV28 and TRBJ2-5; D is possibly TRBD2 (5 bases). CDR3 size: 13 residues. Looked up from germline, CDR1 is MDHEN and CDR2 is SYDVKM. Trimming took off 4 bases at V and 5 bases at J, with 11 bases between the two ends. The CDR3 sequence is CASSSGFRETQYF. DNA of the CDR3: TGTGCCAGCAGTTCGGGGTTTCGCGAGACCCAGTACTTC.

The CDR3 reads CASSIVDKRRSQPQHF. CDR3 nucleotide sequence: TGTGCCAGTAGTATAGTAGACAAAAGGCGAAGCCAGCCCCAGCATTTT. The chain joins TRBV19 to TRBJ1-5, with D hard to call. V dropped 1 base and J dropped 7 bases, with 17 bases sitting between them. CDR1 and CDR2 (germline): LNHDA, SQIVND (reference sequence). The CDR3 length is 16 residues.

This clonotype appeared many times. V and J are TRBV6-1 and TRBJ2-1, with TRBD2 identical over 7 bases. V lost 5 bases and J lost 0; bases outside the gene matches: 7. CDR1 MNHNS and CDR2 SASEGT come from the germline V gene. This CDR3 region has 16 residues. DNA of the CDR3: TGTGCCAGCAGTTTGACTAGCTCGAGCTCCTACAATGAGCAGTTCTTC. Its translation: CASSLTSSSSYNEQFF.

V usage is TRBV24-1 and J usage is TRBJ2-1; D is perhaps TRBD1 or TRBD2 (5 bases each). The CDR3 runs 16 residues. Trimming cost V 1 base and J 1 base, with 10 bases left between them. CDR1 KGHDR and CDR2 SFDVKD come from the germline V gene. CDR3 in DNA: TGTGCCACCAGTGATTTTCCAGGGAGTTCCTACAATGAGCAGTTCTTC. Translating gives CATSDFPGSSYNEQFF.

This sequence joins TRBV12-3 or TRBV12-4 and TRBJ1-2; D is uncertain. Trimming took 5 bases from V and 11 from J, leaving 18 bases between them. This CDR3 is 13 amino acids long. The CDR3 DNA follows: TGTGCCAGCAGTCGAACATCTTCGGCACGTTACACCTTC. Protein: CASSRTSSARYTF.

The chain combines TRBV29-1 with TRBJ1-1; TRBD1 might be the D (5 bases). CDR1 and CDR2 (germline): SQVTM, ANQGSEA. V was clipped by 5 bases and J by 0 bases, with 7 bases between them. The CDR3 is 12 residues long. DNA for the CDR3: TGCAGCGTTCGGGGGGTGAACACTGAAGCTTTCTTT. Its protein product is CSVRGVNTEAFF.

The sample holds many counts of this clonotype. The chain couples TRBV11-2 to TRBJ1-2; 10 positions match TRBD1. The J segment lost 5 bases and the V segment lost 5 bases, leaving 8 bases of the junction unmatched. Germline V gene lookup returns CDR1 SGHAT and CDR2 FQNNGV. This CDR3 comprises 15 residues. In DNA form, the CDR3 reads TGTGCCAGCAGCCCGTGGGACAGGGGAAATTATGGCTACACCTTC. Translating gives CASSPWDRGNYGYTF. Drawing the rest from reference TRBV11-2 and TRBJ1-2, the complete variable domain is EAGVAQSPRYKIIEKRQSVAFWCNPISGHATLYWYQQILGQGPKLLIQFQNNGVVDDSQLPKDRFSAERLKGVDSTLKIQPAKLEDSAVYLCASSPWDRGNYGYTFGSGTRLTVV.

The rearrangement joins TRBV4-1 to TRBJ1-2; TRBD1 aligns across 12 bases. The CDR3 is 15 amino acids. The germline V gene encodes CDR1 MGHRA and CDR2 YSYEKL. The trim removed 3 bases at V and 5 bases at J, leaving 4 bases unmatched. CDR3 sequence: CASSQGQGADYGYTF. Here the CDR3 DNA reads TGCGCCAGCAGCCAGGGACAGGGGGCGGATTATGGCTACACCTTC.

In this sample, this clonotype turned up a few times. The chain uses TRBV28 and TRBJ2-3, with 7 bases fitting TRBD2. Germline V gene sequence: CDR1 MDHEN, CDR2 SYDVKM. This CDR3 region has 15 residues. Trimming cost V 7 bases and J 8 bases; bases outside gene matches: 15. For the CDR3, the DNA is TGTGCCAGCACATTCGGGGGGAACAATCGTGGTACGCAGTATTTT. Protein product: CASTFGGNNRGTQYF. The whole variable domain, remainder taken from reference TRBV28 and TRBJ2-3, is DVKVTQSSRYLVKRTGEKVFLECVQDMDHENMFWYRQDPGLGLRLIYFSYDVKMKEKGDIPEGYSVSREKKERFSLILESASTNQTSMYLCASTFGGNNRGTQYFGPGTRLTVL.

This rearrangement joins TRBV12-5 to TRBJ1-5; 7 bases are shared with TRBD1. This CDR3 is 12 amino acids long. The germline CDR1 and CDR2 sequences are LGHNT and FRNRAP. The V and J ends lost 6 bases and 4 bases, in that order; junction bases with no gene match: 0. CDR3 protein: CASGTGNQPQHF. CDR3 DNA: TGTGCTAGTGGGACAGGGAATCAGCCCCAGCATTTT.

This clonotype was counted a few times. The V and J genes are TRBV2 and TRBJ2-1; 8 bases are shared with TRBD2. After removal of 7 bases from V and 10 bases from J, the junction contained 9 bases not matched to a gene. This CDR3 region has 13 residues. Germline-derived CDR1 and CDR2 are SNHLY and FYNNEI. This CDR3 reads CASKIAGLGEQFF. The CDR3 DNA reads as TGTGCCAGCAAAATAGCGGGATTGGGGGAGCAGTTCTTC.

This clonotype was recorded at least ten times. V gene TRBV12-3 or TRBV12-4 combines with J gene TRBJ2-7; TRBD1 matches at 7 bases. The CDR3 length is 17 residues. The V segment lost 6 bases and the J segment 2 bases; nucleotides outside the gene matches: 16. This CDR3 is CASSDRARGHHPYEQYF. CDR3 sequence (DNA): TGTGCCAGCAGCGACAGGGCAAGAGGCCATCACCCCTACGAGCAGTACTTC.

This clonotype was seen at least ten times. V usage is TRBV18 and J usage is TRBJ1-1; TRBD1 matches 8 bases. With 2 bases clipped from V and 1 base from J, the junction kept 3 bases outside the gene matches. The V gene's germline CDR1 is KGHSH and CDR2 LQKENI. The CDR3 has 15 amino acids. This chain's CDR3 is CASSPVDRGNTEAFF. In DNA form, the CDR3 reads TGTGCCAGCTCACCAGTAGACAGGGGGAACACTGAAGCTTTCTTT.

This clonotype occurred many times. The chain recombines TRBV28 with TRBJ1-1; D possibly corresponds to TRBD1 (5 bases). The CDR3 has 22 amino acids. Germline V gene data show CDR1 as MDHEN and CDR2 as SYDVKM. Between the trimmed V and J ends, which lost 3 bases and 0 bases, there was a span of 32 bases. The DNA for the CDR3 is TGTGCCAGCAGTTTGTGGGAGGGGAACCGGGACGGCCGGGAGGGATTGAACACTGAAGCTTTCTTT. As protein: CASSLWEGNRDGREGLNTEAFF. The full variable domain, in which reference TRBV28 and TRBJ1-1 provide the parts outside the CDR3, is DVKVTQSSRYLVKRTGEKVFLECVQDMDHENMFWYRQDPGLGLRLIYFSYDVKMKEKGDIPEGYSVSREKKERFSLILESASTNQTSMYLCASSLWEGNRDGREGLNTEAFFGQGTRLTVV.